This T cell receptor beta chain was sequenced in a study of blood T cell repertoires in COVID-19. Turning to the study itself: Sites across the United States, Italy and Spain contributed samples from acute and convalescent COVID-19.

V was pared by 1 base and J by 0 bases, with 18 bases between. Germline lookup yields CDR1 MGHRA and CDR2 YSYEKL. The length of the CDR3 is 18 residues. Authors' analysis steps: Reference gene primer amplification gave estimated nucleated cell counts. Profiled with immunoSEQ multiplex PCR; TCRdb holds only in-frame clones, not every one. D and trimming were read from the DNA, whereas the V and J calls and clone size are those reported in that table. The data hold 150,000 to 170,000 clones, with roughly 80% observed a single time. This clone appeared a single time. This sequence joins TRBV4-1 and TRBJ1-1; D not resolved. The TCR was taken from a man older than 75 with acute or convalescent COVID-19. Sequencing was carried out using peripheral blood. As DNA, the CDR3 is TGCGCCAGCAGCCAAGCGGGTGGGCAGGTCGGGATGAACACTGAAGCTTTCTTT. As protein: CASSQAGGQVGMNTEAFF.